This entry lists 7 T cell receptor beta chains sequenced from one sample in a study of radiation and T cells in renal cell carcinoma. Treatment given: 15 Gy SBRT to primary tumor, nephrectomy 4 weeks later. Profiling relied on immunoSEQ multiplex PCR, and the TCRdb table lists in-frame clones only, not all of them. The data contain 15,000 to 20,000 clones, over 45% of them seen just once; the ten biggest clones take up roughly 12%. The source was tumor tissue, collected from a patient whose treatment included radiotherapy and nephrectomy. Receptors originate from a man aged 50-60 years with renal cell carcinoma.

The rearrangement joins TRBV6-6 to TRBJ1-4; perhaps TRBD1 as D (6 bases). Germline V gene lookup returns CDR1 MNHNY and CDR2 SVGAGI (reference sequence). Deletions cut 0 bases from V and 5 bases from J, with 13 bases between. The CDR3 loop spans 16 amino acids. This chain's CDR3 is CASSYSLGGRNEKLFF. CDR3 nucleotide sequence: TGTGCCAGCAGTTACTCGTTAGGGGGGAGGAATGAAAAACTGTTTTTT.

The chain combines TRBV4-1 with TRBJ2-1; the match to TRBD2 covers 12 bases. The CDR3 has 16 residues. The germline gives CDR1 MGHRA, CDR2 YSYEKL. V dropped 4 bases and J dropped 3; count of bases not matched to a gene: 4. The CDR3 nucleotides are TGCGCCAGCAGCCCACGACTAGCGGGAGTCTACAATGAGCAGTTCTTC. Amino acids: CASSPRLAGVYNEQFF.

The chain joins TRBV2 to TRBJ1-5, with TRBD1 as a possible D gene (6 bases). Trimming shortened V by 4 bases and J by 0 bases, and 13 bases separated the two germline ends. CDR1 is SNHLY, CDR2 FYNNEI, per germline. The CDR3 has 16 amino acids. CDR3: CASSGGTTFSNQPQHF. The CDR3 DNA sequence: TGTGCCAGCAGTGGCGGGACAACTTTTAGCAATCAGCCCCAGCATTTT.

V and J are TRBV9 and TRBJ2-3, with D unclear. Germline V gene data show CDR1 as SGDLS and CDR2 as YYNGEE. The ends were cut back, 3 bases at V and 2 bases at J, with 10 bases in the middle. The CDR3 loop spans 14 amino acids. CDR3 coding DNA: TGTGCCAGCAGCGCCGCTCAGTTCACAGATACGCAGTATTTT. Its translation is CASSAAQFTDTQYF.

Comment on this clone: In the same sample, other DNA sequences code for this CDR3. DNA of the CDR3: TGTGCCAGCTCACCGACGGGACAAGACTATGGCTACACCTTC. It translates to CASSPTGQDYGYTF. The chain combines TRBV18 with TRBJ1-2, with a possible D match to TRBD1 (6 bases). V lost 3 bases to trimming and J lost 3 bases, with 11 bases between them. The CDR3 has 14 residues. CDR1 is KGHSH and CDR2 is LQKENI in the germline V gene.

Here the CDR3 reads CASSDGRNTEAFF. As DNA, the CDR3 is TGTGCCAGCTCAGACGGACGGAACACTGAAGCTTTCTTT. V is TRBV18 and J is TRBJ1-1; D is unresolved. Germline CDR1 reads KGHSH; CDR2 reads LQKENI. This CDR3 contains 13 residues. V was cut by 5 bases and J by 1 base, with 8 bases left in between. Combining the CDR3 with reference TRBV18 and TRBJ1-1 gives the whole variable domain NAGVMQNPRHLVRRRGQEARLRCSPMKGHSHVYWYRQLPEEGLKFMVYLQKENIIDESGMPKERFSAEFPKEGPSILRIQQVVRGDSAAYFCASSDGRNTEAFFGQGTRLTVV.

This sequence joins TRBV19 and TRBJ1-6; maybe TRBD1 (6 bases). This CDR3 is 14 amino acids long. V was pared by 3 bases and J by 6 bases, with 9 bases between. Germline loops: CDR1 LNHDA, CDR2 SQIVND (reference sequence). DNA for the CDR3: TGTGCCAGTAGTATGACAGGAGGTAATTCACCCCTCCACTTT. Its translation: CASSMTGGNSPLHF. Full variable domain (remainder filled in from reference TRBV19 and TRBJ1-6): DGGITQSPKYLFRKEGQNVTLSCEQNLNHDAMYWYRQDPGQGLRLIYYSQIVNDFQKGDIAEGYSVSREKKESFPLTVTSAQKNPTAFYLCASSMTGGNSPLHFGNGTRLTVT.